This is a list of T cell receptor beta chains from one sample in a study of T-cell memory formation after mild COVID-19. TCRdb independently ran MiXCR on the 5' RACE reads; one entry per CDR3 protein. Altogether about 140,000 distinct CDR3 sequences are present, about 14% being singletons, with the ten largest covering approximately 30%. Material for sequencing was PBMCs or a T cell subset sorted from them (not recorded which). These TCRs come from an adult woman who had mild COVID-19 (a few samples of this study predate the infection). Cell type and time point are not known. CDR3s include the opening cysteine and the closing phenylalanine or tryptophan. D genes are given only for firm matches. Where a row states a size, it is once, few, many or the class of an expanded clone; other rows omit it.

clone_size,d_call,j_call,v_call,cdr3_aa,cdr3_nt
few,.,TRBJ2-1,TRBV2,CASSVITSRADEQFF,TGTGCCAGCAGTGTAATTACTAGCAGGGCGGATGAGCAGTTCTTC
few,TRBD1,TRBJ1-1,TRBV24-1,CATSGGQANTEAFF,TGTGCCACCAGTGGCGGACAGGCGAACACTGAAGCTTTCTTT
.,.,TRBJ2-1,TRBV4-1,CASSVSGLSYNEQFF,TGCGCCAGCAGCGTCTCGGGACTCTCCTACAATGAGCAGTTCTTC
.,TRBD1,TRBJ1-1,TRBV5-1,CASSLTFQGATEAFF,TGCGCCAGCAGCTTGACTTTCCAGGGGGCGACTGAAGCTTTCTTT
.,TRBD2,TRBJ2-4,TRBV19,CASSLGTSGWAKNIQYF,TGTGCCAGTAGCCTAGGGACTAGCGGTTGGGCCAAAAACATTCAGTACTTC
few,TRBD1,TRBJ1-2,TRBV5-1,CASSGGQGAYGYTF,TGCGCCAGCAGCGGGGGACAGGGGGCTTATGGCTACACCTTC
few,.,TRBJ1-1,TRBV9,CASSVASLNTEAFF,TGTGCCAGCAGCGTAGCAAGCCTGAACACTGAAGCTTTCTTT
few,.,TRBJ1-2,TRBV7-9,CASSLDSLNYGYTF,TGTGCCAGCAGCTTAGATTCATTAAACTATGGCTACACCTTC
few,.,TRBJ2-1,TRBV27,CASSWGPYNEQFF,TGTGCCAGCAGTTGGGGACCATACAATGAGCAGTTCTTC
few,TRBD2,TRBJ2-2,TRBV7-8,CASSLRGGTGELFF,TGTGCCAGCAGCTTGCGGGGGGGGACCGGGGAGCTGTTTTTT
.,TRBD1,TRBJ2-7,TRBV11-3,CASSARDRGPHEQYF,TGTGCCAGCAGCGCCCGGGACAGGGGGCCCCACGAGCAGTACTTC
.,TRBD2,TRBJ2-7,TRBV7-9,CASSRGGFYEQYF,TGTGCCAGCAGCCGGGGGGGGTTCTACGAGCAGTACTTC
.,.,TRBJ2-5,TRBV11-2,CASSPLVSGTQYF,TGTGCCAGCAGCCCACTGGTTAGTGGAACCCAGTACTTC
few,.,TRBJ1-5,TRBV7-9,CASSRTGGGARQPQHF,TGTGCCAGCAGCAGAACCGGGGGAGGGGCGCGGCAGCCCCAGCATTTT
few,TRBD1,TRBJ1-1,TRBV20-1,CSARERTGDAEAFF,TGCAGTGCTAGAGAACGGACAGGGGACGCTGAAGCTTTCTTT
.,.,TRBJ1-2,TRBV21-1,CASTQGRTTFAYGYTF,TGTGCCAGCACCCAGGGACGGACTACATTTGCCTATGGCTACACCTTC
few,.,TRBJ2-6,TRBV4-3,CASSQEGSSGANVLTF,TGCGCCAGCAGCCAAGAAGGGAGCTCTGGGGCCAACGTCCTGACTTTC
few,TRBD1,TRBJ2-5,TRBV5-1,CASSEQGVETQYF,TGCGCCAGCAGCGAACAGGGGGTAGAGACCCAGTACTTC
.,.,TRBJ1-5,TRBV7-2,CASSLNSASNQPQHF,TGTGCCAGCAGCCTCAATTCGGCCTCCAATCAGCCCCAGCATTTT
.,TRBD1,TRBJ2-1,TRBV7-3,CASSLTAPGGYNEQFF,TGTGCCAGCAGCTTAACGGCGCCAGGGGGATACAATGAGCAGTTCTTC